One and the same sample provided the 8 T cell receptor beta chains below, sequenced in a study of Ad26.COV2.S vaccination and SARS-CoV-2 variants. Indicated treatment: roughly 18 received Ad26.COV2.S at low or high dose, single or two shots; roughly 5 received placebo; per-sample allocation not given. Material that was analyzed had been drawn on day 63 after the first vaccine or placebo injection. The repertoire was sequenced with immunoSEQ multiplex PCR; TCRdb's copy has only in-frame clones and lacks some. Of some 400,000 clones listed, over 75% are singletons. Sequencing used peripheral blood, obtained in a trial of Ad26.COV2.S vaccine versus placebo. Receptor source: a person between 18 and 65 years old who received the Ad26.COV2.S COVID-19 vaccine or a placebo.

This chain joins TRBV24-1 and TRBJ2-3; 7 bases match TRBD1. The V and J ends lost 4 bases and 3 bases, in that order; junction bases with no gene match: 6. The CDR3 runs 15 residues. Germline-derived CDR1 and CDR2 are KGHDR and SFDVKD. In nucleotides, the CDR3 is TGTGCCACCAGTGACCCCGGGACAGCTACAGATACGCAGTATTTT. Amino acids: CATSDPGTATDTQYF.

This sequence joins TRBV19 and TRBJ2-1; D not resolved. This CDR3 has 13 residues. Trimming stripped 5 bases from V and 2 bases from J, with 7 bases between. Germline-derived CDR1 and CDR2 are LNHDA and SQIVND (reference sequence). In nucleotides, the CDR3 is TGTGCCAGTAGTCCACTGACCTACAATGAGCAGTTCTTC. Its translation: CASSPLTYNEQFF.

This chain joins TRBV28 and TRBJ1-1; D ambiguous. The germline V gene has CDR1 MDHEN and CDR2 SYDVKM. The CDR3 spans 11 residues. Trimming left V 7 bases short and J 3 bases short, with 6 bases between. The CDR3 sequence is CASNRYTEAFF. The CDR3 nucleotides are TGTGCCAGCAACCGGTACACTGAAGCTTTCTTT.

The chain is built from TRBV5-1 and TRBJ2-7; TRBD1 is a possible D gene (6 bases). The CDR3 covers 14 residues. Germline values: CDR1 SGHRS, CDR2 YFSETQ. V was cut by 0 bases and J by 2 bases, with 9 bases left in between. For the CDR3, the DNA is TGCGCCAGCAGCTTGGTGTCAGGGGCCTACGAGCAGTACTTC. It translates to CASSLVSGAYEQYF.

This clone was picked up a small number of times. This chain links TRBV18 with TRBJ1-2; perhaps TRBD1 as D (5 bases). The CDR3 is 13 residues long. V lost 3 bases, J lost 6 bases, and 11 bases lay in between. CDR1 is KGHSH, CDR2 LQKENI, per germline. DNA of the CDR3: TGTGCCAGCTCACCGGACAAATCCAATGGCTACACCTTC. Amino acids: CASSPDKSNGYTF.

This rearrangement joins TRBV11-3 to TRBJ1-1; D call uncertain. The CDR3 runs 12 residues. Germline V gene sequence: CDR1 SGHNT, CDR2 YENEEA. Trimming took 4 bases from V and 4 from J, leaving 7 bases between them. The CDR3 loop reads CASSYSGTEAFF. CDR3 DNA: TGTGCCAGCAGCTATTCGGGCACTGAAGCTTTCTTT.

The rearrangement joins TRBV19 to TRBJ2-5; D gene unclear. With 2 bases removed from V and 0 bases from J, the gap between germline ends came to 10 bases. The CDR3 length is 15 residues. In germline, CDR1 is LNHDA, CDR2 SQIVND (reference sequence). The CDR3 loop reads CASSISPPDQETQYF. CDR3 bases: TGTGCCAGTAGTATATCTCCCCCGGACCAAGAGACCCAGTACTTC.

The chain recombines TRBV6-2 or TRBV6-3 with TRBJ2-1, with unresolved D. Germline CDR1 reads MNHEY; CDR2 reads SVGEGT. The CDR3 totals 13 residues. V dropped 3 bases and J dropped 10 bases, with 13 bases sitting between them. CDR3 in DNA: TGTGCCAGCAGTTATGGCTTTCTATCGGAGCAGTTCTTC. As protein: CASSYGFLSEQFF.